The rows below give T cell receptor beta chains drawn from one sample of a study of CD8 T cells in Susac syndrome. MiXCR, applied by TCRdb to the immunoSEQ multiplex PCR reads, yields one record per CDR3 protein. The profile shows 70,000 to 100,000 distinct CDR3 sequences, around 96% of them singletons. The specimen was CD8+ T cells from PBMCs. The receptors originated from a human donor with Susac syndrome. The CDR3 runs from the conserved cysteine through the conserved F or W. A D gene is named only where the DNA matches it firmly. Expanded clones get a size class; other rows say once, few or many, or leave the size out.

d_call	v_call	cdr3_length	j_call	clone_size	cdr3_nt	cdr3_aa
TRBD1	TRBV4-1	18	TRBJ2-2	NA	TGCGCCAGCACCCAAGGGGGACAGGGGACGCGGAACACCGGGGAGCTGTTTTTT	CASTQGGQGTRNTGELFF
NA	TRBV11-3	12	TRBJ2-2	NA	TGTGCCAGCAGCCCTTCTCCCGGGGAGCTGTTTTTT	CASSPSPGELFF
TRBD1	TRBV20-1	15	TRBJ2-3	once	TGCAGTGCTCGCCCCGGACAGGGGCGCACAGATACGCAGTATTTT	CSARPGQGRTDTQYF
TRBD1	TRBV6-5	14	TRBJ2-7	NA	TGTGCCAGCAGTCGCGGGACAGGGGCCTACGAGCAGTACTTC	CASSRGTGAYEQYF
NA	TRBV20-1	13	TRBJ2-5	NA	TGCAGTGCTAGACCCTTTCTACGAGAGACCCAGTACTTC	CSARPFLRETQYF
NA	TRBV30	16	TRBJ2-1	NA	TGTGCCTGGAGTGGGTCTGGGCAGGGGACCTACAATGAGCAGTTCTTC	CAWSGSGQGTYNEQFF
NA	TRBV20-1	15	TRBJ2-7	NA	TGCAGTGCTAGACGACCGGTCGGGACATACTACGAGCAGTACTTC	CSARRPVGTYYEQYF
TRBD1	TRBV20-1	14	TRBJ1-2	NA	TGCAGTGCTAGAGATGGGACAGGGGGCGCCGGCTACACCTTC	CSARDGTGGAGYTF
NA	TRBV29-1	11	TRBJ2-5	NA	TGCAGCGTTGCTGATCAAGAGACCCAGTACTTC	CSVADQETQYF
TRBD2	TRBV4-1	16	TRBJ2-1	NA	TGCGCCAGCAGCCAAGTTCCAGCGGGGGTTTACAATGAGCAGTTCTTC	CASSQVPAGVYNEQFF
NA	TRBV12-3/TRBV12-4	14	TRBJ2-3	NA	TGTGCCAGCAGCAGGGAGGCCAGGAGTGATACGCAGTATTTT	CASSREARSDTQYF
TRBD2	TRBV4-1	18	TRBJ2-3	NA	TGCGCCAGCAGCCAATTCCCTAGCGGGCAGAGTAGCACAGATACGCAGTATTTT	CASSQFPSGQSSTDTQYF
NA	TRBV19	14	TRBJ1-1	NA	TGTGCCAGTACACCACTCCAGGGCTACACTGAAGCTTTCTTT	CASTPLQGYTEAFF
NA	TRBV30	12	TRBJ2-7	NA	TGTGCCTGGGTACAGGGTACCTACGAGCAGTACTTC	CAWVQGTYEQYF
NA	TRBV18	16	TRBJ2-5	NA	TGTGCCAGCTCACCGACGCGGGGACAGATATCTGAGACCCAGTACTTC	CASSPTRGQISETQYF
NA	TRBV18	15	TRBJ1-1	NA	TGTGCCAGCTCACCACGGACAGTCGCATTGACTGAAGCTTTCTTT	CASSPRTVALTEAFF
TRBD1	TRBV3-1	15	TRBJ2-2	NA	TGTGCCAGCAGCCCCCGGGACAGGGGGTCGGGGGAGCTGTTTTTT	CASSPRDRGSGELFF
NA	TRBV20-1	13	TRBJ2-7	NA	TGCAGTGCTAAGGACCGATGGACCTACGAGCAGTACTTC	CSAKDRWTYEQYF
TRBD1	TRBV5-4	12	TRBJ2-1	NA	TGTGCCAGCAGCTTGGAGACAGGGGTACGGTTCTTC	CASSLETGVRFF
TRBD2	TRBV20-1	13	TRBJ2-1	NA	TGCAGTGCCCTAATAGCGGGGAAGGATGAGCAGTTCTTC	CSALIAGKDEQFF
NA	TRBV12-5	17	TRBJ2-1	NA	TGTGCTAGTGGTCCTTCAGGGGGGGGACTCGGGTCCAATGAGCAGTTCTTC	CASGPSGGGLGSNEQFF
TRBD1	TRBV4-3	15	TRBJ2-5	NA	TGCGCCAGCAGCCACCTCCGGGACAGCCAAGAGACCCAGTACTTC	CASSHLRDSQETQYF
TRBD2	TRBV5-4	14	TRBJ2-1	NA	TGTGCCAGCAGCTTCGCACTAGCGGGGGATGAGCAGTTCTTC	CASSFALAGDEQFF
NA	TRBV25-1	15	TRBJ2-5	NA	TGTGCCAGCAGTGAATCTAAAGGGCAAGGGGAGACCCAGTACTTC	CASSESKGQGETQYF
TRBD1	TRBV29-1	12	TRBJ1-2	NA	TGCAGCGTAACAGGGGGCCCTTATGGCTACACCTTC	CSVTGGPYGYTF
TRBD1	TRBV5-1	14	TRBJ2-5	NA	TGCGCCAGCACCGACAGGGGGGCAGTGGAGACCCAGTACTTC	CASTDRGAVETQYF
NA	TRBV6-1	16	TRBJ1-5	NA	TGTGCCAGCAGTGAAGGTTGGGAGTTGGGCAATCAGCCCCAGCATTTT	CASSEGWELGNQPQHF
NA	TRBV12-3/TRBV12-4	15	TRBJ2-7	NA	TGTGCCAGCAGTCCCCTGGGGGGACAGTCCTACGAGCAGTACTTC	CASSPLGGQSYEQYF
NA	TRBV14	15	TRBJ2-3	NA	TGTGCCAGCAGCCAAGTACGTGCTAGCACAGATACGCAGTATTTT	CASSQVRASTDTQYF
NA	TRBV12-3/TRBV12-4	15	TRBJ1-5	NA	TGTGCCAGCAGTTTTGCGGGAGATAGCAATCAGCCCCAGCATTTT	CASSFAGDSNQPQHF
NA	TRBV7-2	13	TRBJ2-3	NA	TGTGCCAGCAGCTTAGGGGAAGCAGATACGCAGTATTTT	CASSLGEADTQYF
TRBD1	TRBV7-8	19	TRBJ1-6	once	TGTGCCAGCAGCGGGGGCCTAGACAGGGCAAGCTCCTATAATTCACCCCTCCACTTT	CASSGGLDRASSYNSPLHF
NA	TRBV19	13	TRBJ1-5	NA	TGTGCCAGTAAGTACGGTAGCAATCAGCCCCAGCATTTT	CASKYGSNQPQHF
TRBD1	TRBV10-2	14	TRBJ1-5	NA	TGCGCCAGCACGGGACAGGGCCGCAATCAGCCCCAGCATTTT	CASTGQGRNQPQHF
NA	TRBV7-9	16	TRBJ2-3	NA	TGTGCCAGCAGCTCCCCCTCTCTGCAGGGTTCAGATACGCAGTATTTT	CASSSPSLQGSDTQYF
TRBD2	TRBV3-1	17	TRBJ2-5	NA	TGTGCCAGCAGCCCCTCGTCTAGCGGGGCAGCAGGCGAGACCCAGTACTTC	CASSPSSSGAAGETQYF
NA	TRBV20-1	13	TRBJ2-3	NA	TGCAGTGCTAGAGACCTTAGCACAGATACGCAGTATTTT	CSARDLSTDTQYF
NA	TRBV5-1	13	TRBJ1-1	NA	TGCGCCAGCAGCCAGGACAGACCATCTGAAGCTTTCTTT	CASSQDRPSEAFF
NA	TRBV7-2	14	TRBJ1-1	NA	TGTGCCAGCAGCCCCCCAGGGACGAACACTGAAGCTTTCTTT	CASSPPGTNTEAFF
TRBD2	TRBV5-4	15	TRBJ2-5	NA	TGTGCCAGCAATGTAGAGAGCGGGGTAGGGGAGACCCAGTACTTC	CASNVESGVGETQYF
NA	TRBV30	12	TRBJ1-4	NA	TGTGCCTGGAATGTGGGGGACGAAAAACTGTTTTTT	CAWNVGDEKLFF
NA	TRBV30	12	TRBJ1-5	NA	TGTGCCTGGAGTACCAGGGATCAGCCCCAGCATTTT	CAWSTRDQPQHF
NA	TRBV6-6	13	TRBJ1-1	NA	TGTGCCAGCAGTTACGGGGGAGGAACTGAAGCTTTCTTT	CASSYGGGTEAFF
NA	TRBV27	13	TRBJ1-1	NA	TGTGCCAGCAGTTGGGGTAAGGGGGGCACGGCTTTCTTT	CASSWGKGGTAFF
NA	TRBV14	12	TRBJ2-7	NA	TGTGCCAGCAGCGGGGAGAGGTACGAGCAGTACTTC	CASSGERYEQYF
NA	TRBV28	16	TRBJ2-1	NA	TGTGCCAGCAGGGAAGCTGGTGGAGGCAGGGGCAATGAGCAGTTCTTC	CASREAGGGRGNEQFF
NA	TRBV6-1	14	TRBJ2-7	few	TGTGCCAGCAGAGACCTCCTCGGAGGCTACGAGCAGTACTTC	CASRDLLGGYEQYF
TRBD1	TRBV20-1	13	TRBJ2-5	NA	TGCAGTGCTCACAGGGGTGGCGGGGAGACCCAGTACTTC	CSAHRGGGETQYF
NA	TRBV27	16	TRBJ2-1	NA	TGTGCCAGCAGTCCCCTGGCCGCAGGAGTCTTGGATGAGCAGTTCTTC	CASSPLAAGVLDEQFF
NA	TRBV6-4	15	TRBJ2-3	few	TGTGCCAGCAGTGACTCGGTGGGGAGAGGAGATACGCAGTATTTT	CASSDSVGRGDTQYF
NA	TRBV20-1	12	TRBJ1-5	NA	TGCAGTGCACCGCATGGCAATCAGCCCCAGCATTTT	CSAPHGNQPQHF
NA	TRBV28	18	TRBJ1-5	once	TGTGCCAGCCCTCCGGGGCCAGCTACCGTCTCACATCTGGAACCCCAGCATTTT	CASPPGPATVSHLEPQHF
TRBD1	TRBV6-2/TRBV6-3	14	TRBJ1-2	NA	TGTGCCAGCAGTGGACAGGGGGCATTGTATGGCTACACCTTC	CASSGQGALYGYTF